This record concerns one T cell receptor beta chain sequence. The data were obtained in a study of blood T cell repertoires in COVID-19. CDR3 size: 12 residues. V lost 7 bases to trimming and J lost 3 bases; unmatched junction nucleotides: 4. The germline V gene has CDR1 SGDLS and CDR2 YYNGEE. TCRdb's table, derived via immunoSEQ multiplex PCR, lists solely in-frame clones and lacks some. The sample holds approximately 100,000 clones; approximately 88% are singletons and the top ten take under 30%. This chain links TRBV9 with TRBJ2-7; TRBD2 matches 7 bases. The sample was peripheral blood. This TCR was sampled from a man in his sixties with acute or convalescent COVID-19. CDR3 region: CASGRGVYEQYF. CDR3 in DNA: TGTGCCAGCGGCCGGGGGGTCTACGAGCAGTACTTC.